This T cell receptor (beta chain) was sequenced for a study of low-dose radiotherapy and immunotherapy resistance in tumors. Study-wide background: Fractions of 1 Gy went to Cohort 2 every two weeks, for 13 Gy over 26 weeks. Patients were given intravenous nivolumab 240 mg every two weeks plus ipilimumab 1 mg/kg every six weeks.

The CDR3 contains 15 residues. Germline trimming cut 0 bases from V and 0 bases from J; bases unmatched to any gene: 2. The V gene's germline CDR1 is MNHEY and CDR2 SVGAGI. TRAV and TRBV primers primed cDNA for both TCRalpha and TCRbeta. The authors ran 20 PCR cycles to amplify TCRs with a constant-region primer and V-primer adapter. TCRdb redid the calling of the reads with MiXCR, one entry per CDR3 protein. The sample lists more than 50,000 distinct CDR3 sequences; about a quarter were seen once. This sample's time point: after trial treatment. Treatment defined: LDRT plus nivolumab, ipilimumab, low-dose cyclophosphamide and aspirin (RACIN trial). This clonotype showed up many times.

This TCR came from a male donor with prostate cancer. The chain uses TRBV6-5 and TRBJ2-7; 7 nucleotides match TRBD1. The sample in question was PBMCs, obtained after low-dose radiotherapy plus immunotherapy. The CDR3 region is CASSYSNRGSYEQYF. As DNA, the CDR3 is TGTGCCAGCAGTTACTCGAACAGGGGCTCCTACGAGCAGTACTTC.